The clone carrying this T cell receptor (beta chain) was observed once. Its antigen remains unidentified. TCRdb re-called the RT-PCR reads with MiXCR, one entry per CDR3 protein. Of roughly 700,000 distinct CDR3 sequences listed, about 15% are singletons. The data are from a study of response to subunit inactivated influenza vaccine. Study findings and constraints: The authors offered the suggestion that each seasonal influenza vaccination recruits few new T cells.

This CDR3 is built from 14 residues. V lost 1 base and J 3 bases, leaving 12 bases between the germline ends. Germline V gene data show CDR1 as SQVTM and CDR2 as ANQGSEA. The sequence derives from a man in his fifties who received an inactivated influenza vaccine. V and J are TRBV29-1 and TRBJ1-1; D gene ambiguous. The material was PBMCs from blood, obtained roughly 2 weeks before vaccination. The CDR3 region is CSVEGRIRHTEAFF. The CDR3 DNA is TGCAGCGTTGAAGGTAGGATTCGGCACACTGAAGCTTTCTTT.